These 31 T cell receptor beta chains share one sample of origin, sequenced in a study of control samples from healthy donors and cancer patients. Profiling relied on immunoSEQ multiplex PCR, and the TCRdb table lists in-frame clones only, not all of them. The sample carries some 200,000 clones, around 94% recorded once. Sequencing was done on a sample of blood. All receptors derive from a man aged 50 to 59 in good health.

The chain is built from TRBV9 and TRBJ1-3; D ambiguous. Germline V gene data show CDR1 as SGDLS and CDR2 as YYNGEE. V lost 3 bases to trimming and J lost 4 bases, with 5 bases between them. The CDR3 runs 12 residues. In DNA, the CDR3 is TGTGCCAGCAGCGCGTCGGGAAACACCATATATTTT. This translates into CASSASGNTIYF.

The chain employs TRBV7-2 and TRBJ1-1, with a possible D match to TRBD1 (5 bases). The CDR3 totals 13 residues. The V gene lost 4 bases and the J gene lost 5 bases, with 11 bases spanning the gap. Looked up from germline, CDR1 is SGHTA and CDR2 is FQGNSA. CDR3 sequence reads: CASSSRVGTEAFF. CDR3 DNA: TGTGCCAGCAGCTCCAGGGTGGGAACTGAAGCTTTCTTT. The variable domain in full, with the rest retrieved from reference TRBV7-2 and TRBJ1-1, is GAGVSQSPSNKVTEKGKDVELRCDPISGHTALYWYRQSLGQGLEFLIYFQGNSAPDKSGLPSDRFSAERTGGSVSTLTIQRTQQEDSAVYLCASSSRVGTEAFFGQGTRLTVV.

The chain links TRBV25-1 to TRBJ1-2; D ambiguous. The CDR3 loop spans 12 amino acids. V shed 2 bases and J shed 3 bases, with 4 bases lying between them. Germline V gene data show CDR1 as MGHDK and CDR2 as SYGVNS. The CDR3 DNA is TGTGCCAGCAGTGAACGGGACTATGGCTACACCTTC. Translated, it gives CASSERDYGYTF.

The chain is built from TRBV5-1 and TRBJ1-1; 8 nucleotides agree with TRBD1. This CDR3 is built from 13 residues. V gave up 5 bases and J gave up 8 bases; unmatched junction bases: 8. Germline V CDR1 and CDR2: SGHRS, YFSETQ. The CDR3 DNA reads as TGCGCCAGCAGGCGAGGGGACAGGATCGAAGCTTTCTTT. Translating it yields CASRRGDRIEAFF.

J is TRBJ2-1 and V is TRBV4-3; 9 nucleotides match TRBD1. The germline V gene has CDR1 LGHNA and CDR2 YSLEER. The CDR3 runs 15 residues. The V gene end was trimmed by 0 bases and the J gene end by 6 bases; junction bases not matched to a gene: 3. The CDR3 DNA reads as TGCGCCAGCAGCCAAGAAGGGACAGGGTTCAATGAGCAGTTCTTC. It translates to CASSQEGTGFNEQFF.

The chain combines TRBV2 with TRBJ2-5, with a weak D call TRBD2 (6 bases). The CDR3 contains 13 residues. Germline-derived CDR1 and CDR2 are SNHLY and FYNNEI. Trimming cost V 6 bases and J 2 bases, with 10 bases left between them. Here the CDR3 DNA reads TGTGCCAGCAGGGGGGACTTTCAAGAGACCCAGTACTTC. Amino acids: CASRGDFQETQYF.

The chain is built from TRBV19 and TRBJ1-5; D gene ambiguous. Germline CDR1 LNHDA, CDR2 SQIVND (reference sequence). The CDR3 is 16 amino acids. Trimming removed 3 bases at V and 2 bases at J, with 14 bases between. CDR3 coding DNA: TGTGCCAGTAGTATTCAACGGGGTTCCGGCAATCAGCCCCAGCATTTT. It codes for CASSIQRGSGNQPQHF.

The rearrangement uses TRBV6-6 and TRBJ2-3, with TRBD2 as a possible D gene (6 bases). V lost 3 bases to trimming and J lost 1 base, with 11 bases between them. The CDR3 has 15 amino acids. Germline values: CDR1 MNHNY, CDR2 SVGAGI (reference sequence). The CDR3 DNA sequence: TGTGCCAGCAGTTATCTGGGGGAGGGCACAGATACGCAGTATTTT. This translates into CASSYLGEGTDTQYF.

This chain connects TRBV3-1 (or the pseudogene TRBV3-2) to TRBJ2-3, with D unresolved. The CDR3 loop spans 15 amino acids. V dropped 0 bases and J dropped 8 bases, with 15 bases sitting between them. Germline-derived CDR1 and CDR2 are LGHDT and YNNKEL (reference sequence). The CDR3 sequence: CASSQDVSGVRTQYF. In nucleotides, the CDR3 is TGTGCCAGCAGCCAAGATGTGTCTGGAGTTCGTACGCAGTATTTT.

The V and J genes are TRBV7-5 and TRBJ2-7; the D call in the table, TRBD2, was not verified against the DNA. TRBV7-5 corresponds to a pseudogene. There are 14 residues in the CDR3. The CDR3 DNA reads as TGTGTCAGAAGCTTCCCCCCCTCGGGGGACGAGCAGTACGTC. Translation gives CVRSFPPSGDEQYV.

This chain connects TRBV5-1 to TRBJ1-4, with 7 bases fitting TRBD1. The germline CDR1 and CDR2 sequences are SGHRS and YFSETQ. Unmatched junction bases numbered 6, after V lost 3 bases and J lost 7 bases. This CDR3 spans 14 amino acids. The CDR3 protein is CASSSQGQGEKLFF. The CDR3 DNA reads TGCGCCAGCAGCTCACAGGGGCAAGGTGAAAAACTGTTTTTT.

The rearrangement links TRBV25-1 to TRBJ1-3, with 9 bases identical to TRBD1. CDR1 MGHDK and CDR2 SYGVNS come from the germline V gene. The CDR3 has 16 residues. V dropped 2 bases and J dropped 2; count of bases not matched to a gene: 4. The CDR3 loop reads CASSEPGDRAGNTIYF. The CDR3 DNA reads as TGTGCCAGCAGTGAACCCGGGGACAGGGCTGGAAACACCATATATTTT.

The CDR3 DNA reads TGTGCCAGTAGCCGCTCGAGGCTCTACTCTGGAAACACCATATATTTT. Translation gives CASSRSRLYSGNTIYF. This chain uses TRBV19 with TRBJ1-3; D not certain. Germline CDR1 is LNHDA and CDR2 is SQIVND (reference sequence). V shed 6 bases and J shed 0 bases, with 15 bases lying between them. This CDR3 is built from 16 residues.

The V and J genes are TRBV5-1 and TRBJ1-3, with 9 nucleotides matching TRBD1. V was pared by 3 bases and J by 4 bases, with 8 bases of the junction left unmatched. The length of the CDR3 is 16 residues. Germline V gene data show CDR1 as SGHRS and CDR2 as YFSETQ. DNA for the CDR3: TGCGCCAGCAGCTCGGGACAGGGTACAGCAGGAAACACCATATATTTT. Its protein is CASSSGQGTAGNTIYF.

The chain recombines TRBV5-1 with TRBJ1-4; D may be TRBD1 (6 bases). Germline loops: CDR1 SGHRS, CDR2 YFSETQ. V lost 1 base and J 3 bases, leaving 10 bases between the germline ends. The CDR3 consists of 15 residues. The chain's CDR3 is CASSLIQGANEKLFF. The CDR3, as DNA: TGCGCCAGCAGCTTGATACAGGGAGCTAATGAAAAACTGTTTTTT.

This clone appeared a few times. The chain carries TRBV6-5 and TRBJ1-5; the D is unclear. V was cut by 5 bases and J by 5 bases, with 13 bases left in between. This CDR3 has 14 amino acids. CDR1 is MNHEY and CDR2 is SVGAGI in the germline V gene. In DNA form, the CDR3 reads TGTGCCAGCAGTCTAAAGAGAGGTGATCAGCCCCAGCATTTT. The encoded protein is CASSLKRGDQPQHF.

J is TRBJ1-1 and V is TRBV2; no definite D call. Germline V gene lookup returns CDR1 SNHLY and CDR2 FYNNEI. The CDR3 is 14 amino acids. Deletions cut 4 bases from V and 1 base from J, with 10 bases between. The CDR3 protein is CASSVREWNTEAFF. The CDR3 coding sequence is TGTGCCAGCAGTGTCCGGGAATGGAACACTGAAGCTTTCTTT.

This rearrangement joins TRBV11-2 to TRBJ1-3; D is perhaps TRBD1 (6 bases). The CDR3 loop spans 16 amino acids. Trimming took 2 bases from V and 7 from J, leaving 18 bases between them. Germline assignment: CDR1 SGHAT and CDR2 FQNNGV. CDR3 region: CASSLTGARGGNTIYF. The CDR3 DNA reads as TGTGCCAGCAGCTTAACGGGTGCCAGGGGCGGGAACACCATATATTTT.

The chain has TRBV24-1 and TRBJ2-1; 9 positions match TRBD2. This CDR3 comprises 15 residues. Trimming cost V 3 bases and J 4 bases; bases outside gene matches: 3. Germline CDR1 and CDR2: KGHDR and SFDVKD. Here the CDR3 reads CATSDPSGVYNEQFF. In DNA form, the CDR3 reads TGTGCCACCAGTGATCCTAGCGGGGTGTACAATGAGCAGTTCTTC.

This rearrangement joins TRBV5-4 to TRBJ2-7, with a tentative D call TRBD2 (7 bases). The CDR3 has 15 residues. V lost 4 bases, J lost 6 bases, and 20 bases lay in between. The germline CDR1 and CDR2 sequences are SGHNT and YYREEE (reference sequence). The CDR3 region is CASSPRGGEYSEQYV. Here the CDR3 DNA reads TGTGCCAGCAGCCCGAGGGGGGGCGAATATAGCGAGCAGTACGTC.

This chain uses TRBV7-3 with TRBJ1-3; TRBD1 aligns across 11 bases. The CDR3 length is 15 residues. CDR1 and CDR2 from the germline V gene are SGHTA and FQGTGA. V shed 5 bases, J shed 2 bases, and the junction held 2 bases outside the gene matches. The DNA for the CDR3 is TGTGCCAGCAGCGCGGGACAGGGGGCTGGAAACACCATATATTTT. This codes for CASSAGQGAGNTIYF. Looking up the rest from reference TRBV7-3 and TRBJ1-3 gives the full variable domain: GAGVSQTPSNKVTEKGKYVELRCDPISGHTALYWYRQSLGQGPEFLIYFQGTGAADDSGLPNDRFFAVRPEGSVSTLKIQRTERGDSAVYLCASSAGQGAGNTIYFGEGSWLTVV.

The V call is TRBV7-9, the J call TRBJ1-4; perhaps TRBD1 as D (5 bases). Trimming shortened V by 8 bases and J by 8 bases, and 12 bases separated the two germline ends. This CDR3 is built from 12 residues. Germline V gene sequence: CDR1 SEHNR, CDR2 FQNEAQ (reference sequence). DNA for the CDR3: TGTGCCAGCGATGCAGGGTACGAAAAACTGTTTTTT. Amino acid sequence: CASDAGYEKLFF.

This clone was seen only once. The J gene is TRBJ1-1, the V gene TRBV11-1; tentative D call: TRBD1 (6 bases). This CDR3 contains 15 residues. V gave up 3 bases and J gave up 1 base, with 12 bases separating them. The germline CDR1 and CDR2 sequences are SGHAT and FQDESV (reference sequence). This chain's CDR3 is CASSLRKQGNTEAFF. The DNA for the CDR3 is TGTGCCAGCAGCTTGCGGAAACAGGGGAACACTGAAGCTTTCTTT.

CDR3 in amino acids: CASSSSGIPFF. Here the CDR3 DNA reads TGTGCCAGCAGCTCCTCAGGGATACCTTTCTTT. V usage is TRBV11-2 and J usage is TRBJ1-1, with TRBD1 as a possible D gene (5 bases). Deletions cut 4 bases from V and 12 bases from J, with 12 bases between. CDR3 length: 11 amino acids. Germline-derived CDR1 and CDR2 are SGHAT and FQNNGV.

CDR3 nucleotide sequence: TGTGCCAGCAATCAGCAGGGTCGGGCCCTCCACTTT. This sequence encodes CASNQQGRALHF. The rearrangement uses TRBV28 and TRBJ1-6; the D gene is possibly TRBD1 (5 bases). CDR1 is MDHEN and CDR2 is SYDVKM in the germline V gene. The CDR3 loop spans 12 amino acids. The V end was cut by 7 bases, the J end by 14 bases, with 15 bases between. Together with reference TRBV28 and TRBJ1-6, the CDR3 gives the full variable domain: DVKVTQSSRYLVKRTGEKVFLECVQDMDHENMFWYRQDPGLGLRLIYFSYDVKMKEKGDIPEGYSVSREKKERFSLILESASTNQTSMYLCASNQQGRALHFGNGTRLTVT.

This chain uses TRBV11-2 with TRBJ1-6; maybe TRBD1 (5 bases). V shed 1 base and J shed 6 bases, with 19 bases lying between them. CDR3 size: 18 residues. Germline assignment: CDR1 SGHAT and CDR2 FQNNGV. Here the CDR3 DNA reads TGTGCCAGCAGCTTAGTTCGGGACTCGGGACGGAGTAATTCACCCCTCCACTTT. Its protein is CASSLVRDSGRSNSPLHF.

The chain is built from TRBV28 and TRBJ1-6; no firm D call. CDR1 MDHEN and CDR2 SYDVKM come from the germline V gene. CDR3 length: 15 amino acids. Trimming pared 6 bases from V and 7 bases from J, leaving 16 bases between. CDR3: CASRFPGQENSPLHF. As DNA, the CDR3 is TGTGCCAGCAGATTTCCCGGGCAGGAAAATTCACCCCTCCACTTT.

CDR3: CASSEIQGGNQPQHF. CDR3 nucleotide sequence: TGTGCCAGCAGTGAGATACAGGGCGGCAATCAGCCCCAGCATTTT. The chain employs TRBV2 and TRBJ1-5; the D gene is possibly TRBD1 (6 bases). There are 15 residues in the CDR3. V shed 3 bases and J shed 2 bases, with 11 bases lying between them. CDR1 and CDR2 from the germline V gene are SNHLY and FYNNEI.

V gene TRBV4-2 combines with J gene TRBJ2-4; 7 bases are a match to TRBD2. This CDR3 contains 13 residues. V trimming: 3 bases; J trimming: 8 bases; junction bases outside the gene matches: 4. Germline assignment: CDR1 LGHNA and CDR2 YNFKEQ. The CDR3 coding sequence is TGTGCCAGCAGCCAGAGGGCGGGAGACATTCAGTACTTC. It encodes CASSQRAGDIQYF.

This clone has only a few counts. This chain uses TRBV18 with TRBJ2-3, with 9 positions matching TRBD1. The CDR3 length is 16 residues. Germline V lookup: CDR1 KGHSH, CDR2 LQKENI. V gave up 3 bases and J gave up 0 bases; unmatched junction bases: 4. CDR3 DNA: TGTGCCAGCTCACCCCGGACAGGGGTAAGCACAGATACGCAGTATTTT. The encoded protein is CASSPRTGVSTDTQYF. The whole variable domain, filled in from reference TRBV18 and TRBJ2-3, reads NAGVMQNPRHLVRRRGQEARLRCSPMKGHSHVYWYRQLPEEGLKFMVYLQKENIIDESGMPKERFSAEFPKEGPSILRIQQVVRGDSAAYFCASSPRTGVSTDTQYFGPGTRLTVL.

The chain combines TRBV18 with TRBJ2-7; 7 bases fit TRBD1. Trimming cost V 4 bases and J 7 bases; bases outside gene matches: 7. This CDR3 has 13 amino acids. Germline-derived CDR1 and CDR2 are KGHSH and LQKENI. The CDR3 DNA follows: TGTGCCAGCTCACTCGACAGGGTTAGGGAGCAGTACGTC. Translation: CASSLDRVREQYV.